The entry below gives a single T cell receptor beta chain sequence along with its context. The CDR3 spans 11 residues. Between the trimmed V and J ends, which lost 5 bases and 1 base, there was a span of 3 bases. The germline CDR1 and CDR2 sequences are SGHAT and FQNNGV. This sample is part of a study of PD-L1 blockade in urothelial cancer. Study overall: Dosed intravenously at 1,200 mg every 3 weeks, atezolizumab was initiated by patients at some point between 2014 and 2016.

Profiled with immunoSEQ multiplex PCR; TCRdb holds only in-frame clones, not every one. Among tens of thousands of clones, around 82% were seen once, and the ten largest hold 1.5% to 2%. Noted time point: peripheral blood 6 weeks after treatment start. Patients' urothelial carcinoma was locally advanced or metastatic. The TCR was taken from a man between 65 and 85 years old with urothelial cancer. Sequencing was performed on PBMCs, taken around atezolizumab (anti-PD-L1) treatment. This chain links TRBV11-2 with TRBJ2-7; D not certain. The CDR3 nucleotides read TGTGCCAGCAGCATATCCTACGAGCAGTACTTC. Protein: CASSISYEQYF.